These 2 T cell receptor beta chains originate from one sample sequenced in a study. Via MiXCR, TCRdb re-called the 5' RACE reads, giving one row per CDR3 protein. The profile shows over 55,000 distinct CDR3 sequences, 28% of them singletons. Input material: tumor-infiltrating memory CD4+ T cells sorted from the breast tumor. Described subset: memory CD4+ T cells, CD4+CD45RO+CD25-. All receptors come from a female donor with breast cancer.

This rearrangement joins TRBV24-1 to TRBJ1-2; D is perhaps TRBD1 (5 bases). Germline V gives CDR1 KGHDR, CDR2 SFDVKD. The CDR3 contains 13 residues. Trimming removed 3 bases at V and 7 bases at J, with 11 bases between. CDR3 in amino acids: CATSDTRDPGYTF. CDR3 DNA sequence: TGTGCCACCAGTGATACCCGGGACCCTGGCTACACCTTC.

This clonotype was detected ten times or more. The rearrangement uses TRBV15 and TRBJ1-5, with a weak D call TRBD1 (5 bases). V was trimmed by 5 bases and J by 4 bases, leaving 21 bases between them. This CDR3 contains 17 residues. Germline V gives CDR1 LNHNV, CDR2 YYDKDF (reference sequence). The CDR3 DNA reads TGTGCCACCAGCGTAAGAAACACCATTTGGGGGAATCAGCCCCAGCATTTT. Translation: CATSVRNTIWGNQPQHF.